Only one count was recorded for the clone carrying this T cell receptor (beta chain). What it binds is not known. The record originates from a study of shared clonotypes between healthy human individuals. General study points: When naive CD4 clonotypes were compared across a few donors, about 4.8% were shared. The study found lower generation probabilities in non-shared clonotypes than in those shared by all four donors.

V was cut by 5 bases and J by 3 bases, with 4 bases left in between. CDR3 length equals 11 residues. Germline assignment: CDR1 SQVTM and CDR2 ANQGSEA. Repertoires were generated with immunoSEQ multiplex PCR, while TCRdb's copy carries only in-frame clones and drops some. The profile shows around 1.9 million clones, 93% of them singletons. It was CD45RO-negative cells, positively selected for CCR7, that made up naive CD8 cells, with terminally differentiated effector memory CD45RA+ cells excluded. Input material: naive CD8+ T cells from PBMCs. The TCR sequence derives from a man between 18 and 29 years old in good health. Some clones in this sample may be carry-over from other donors' samples. The chain uses TRBV29-1 and TRBJ2-2; D is unclear. The CDR3 protein is CSVWDTGELFF. CDR3 sequence (DNA): TGCAGCGTTTGGGACACCGGGGAGCTGTTTTTT.